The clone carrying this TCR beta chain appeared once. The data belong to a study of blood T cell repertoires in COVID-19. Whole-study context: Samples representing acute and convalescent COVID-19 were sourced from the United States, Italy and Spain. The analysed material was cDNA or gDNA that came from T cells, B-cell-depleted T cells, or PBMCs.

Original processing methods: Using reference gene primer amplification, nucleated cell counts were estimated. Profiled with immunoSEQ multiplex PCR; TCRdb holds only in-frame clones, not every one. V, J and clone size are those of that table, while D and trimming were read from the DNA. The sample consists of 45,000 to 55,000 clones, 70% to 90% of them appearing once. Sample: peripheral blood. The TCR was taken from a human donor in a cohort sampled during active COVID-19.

The CDR3 DNA sequence: TGTGCCAGCAGGAAAGACAATATTGATGTCGAGCAGTTCTTC. As protein: CASRKDNIDVEQFF. The chain links TRBV6-5 to TRBJ2-1; D gene uncertain. CDR1 and CDR2 (germline): MNHEY, SVGAGI. CDR3 length: 14 residues. Trimming took off 6 bases at V and 10 bases at J, with 19 bases between the two ends.